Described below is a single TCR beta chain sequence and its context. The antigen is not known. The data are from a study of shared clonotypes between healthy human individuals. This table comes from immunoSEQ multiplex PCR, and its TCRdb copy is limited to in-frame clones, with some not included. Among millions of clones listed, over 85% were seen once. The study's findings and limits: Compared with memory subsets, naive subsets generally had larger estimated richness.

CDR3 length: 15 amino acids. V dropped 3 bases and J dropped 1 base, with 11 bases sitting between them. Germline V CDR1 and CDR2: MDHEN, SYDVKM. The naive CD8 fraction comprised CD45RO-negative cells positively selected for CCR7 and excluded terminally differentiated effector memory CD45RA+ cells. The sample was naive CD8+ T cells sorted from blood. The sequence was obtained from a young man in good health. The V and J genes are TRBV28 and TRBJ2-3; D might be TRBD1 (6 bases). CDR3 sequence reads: CASSFISGGTDTQYF. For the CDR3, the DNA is TGTGCCAGCAGTTTTATTTCAGGGGGCACAGATACGCAGTATTTT.